Listed below are T cell receptor beta chains from one sample, sequenced in a study of metastatic and nonmetastatic thyroid tumors. TCRdb called clones again from the PCR reads with MiXCR. The data show about 69,000 clones, with 12% to 15% seen just once and around 7% held by the top ten. Sequencing was carried out using blood. Receptors originate from a male donor with papillary thyroid cancer or a benign thyroid nodule (not recorded which). Some clones in this sample may be carry-over from other donors' samples. Both conserved end residues are part of each CDR3. D genes are given only for firm matches. Expanded clones are given a class, and other clones once, few, many or no size at all.

j_call clone_size v_call d_call cdr3_nt cdr3_aa
TRBJ2-1 many TRBV9 TRBD2 TGTGCCAGCAGCTCCGGGACTAGCGGGCTCTCCTACAATGAGCAGTTCTTC CASSSGTSGLSYNEQFF
TRBJ2-1 NA TRBV6-4 NA TGTGCCAGCAGCTTCGCGGAGGGACAACACAATGAGCAGTTCTTC CASSFAEGQHNEQFF
TRBJ1-6 many TRBV28 NA TGTGCCAGCAGGAATTTCGCCTATAATTCACCCCTCCACTTT CASRNFAYNSPLHF
TRBJ2-6 NA TRBV6-2/TRBV6-3 TRBD2 TGTGCCAGCAGACCGGGACTAGCGTTCTCTGGGACCAACGCCCTGACTTTC CASRPGLAFSGTNALTF
TRBJ2-3 few TRBV11-1 NA TGTGCCAGCAGCCTTACGAAAGGCGGGACATCCACAGATACGCAGTATTTT CASSLTKGGTSTDTQYF
TRBJ1-1 many TRBV6-6 NA TGTGCCAGCAGTTATACGGGGGCGCGGACTGAAGCTTTCTTT CASSYTGARTEAFF
TRBJ2-3 many TRBV3-1 NA TGTGCCAGCAGCCGGGCAGGCACAGATACGCAGTATTTT CASSRAGTDTQYF
TRBJ2-1 many TRBV28 TRBD2 TGTGCCAGCAGCCTCGCTAGCGGGAAGGGTGAGCAGTTCTTC CASSLASGKGEQFF
TRBJ2-3 many TRBV11-2 TRBD2 TGTGCCAGCAGCTCCGGGGGGGATACGCAGTATTTT CASSSGGDTQYF
TRBJ2-5 many TRBV12-3/TRBV12-4 TRBD2 TGTGCCAGCAGGGATACGGGACTAGGGTATGAGACCCAGTACTTC CASRDTGLGYETQYF
TRBJ2-5 NA TRBV5-1 NA TGCGCCAGCAGCTTGGAAGGATCGTACCAAGAGACCCAGTACTTC CASSLEGSYQETQYF
TRBJ2-5 many TRBV2 TRBD2 TGTGCCAGCAGTGATATTAGCGGGAGAGGAGAGACCCAGTACTTC CASSDISGRGETQYF
TRBJ1-2 many TRBV4-3 NA TGCGCCAGCAGCCAAGATCTTGCAGCTAACTATGGCTACACCTTC CASSQDLAANYGYTF
TRBJ2-3 many TRBV6-7 NA TGTGCCAGCACCTCGGAGGGGACTGAAGATACGCAGTATTTT CASTSEGTEDTQYF
TRBJ2-7 many TRBV12-3/TRBV12-4 NA TGTGCCACCTCGGACAGTTTGGAGCAGTACTTC CATSDSLEQYF
TRBJ2-6 many TRBV6-6 NA TGTGCCAGCAGTAACCCTGGGGGAGGTAGGGCAACTGGGGCCAACGTCCTGACTTTC CASSNPGGGRATGANVLTF
TRBJ1-2 NA TRBV29-1 NA TGCAGCGTTGTGTCAGGCGCTAGGGGCTATGGCTACACCTTC CSVVSGARGYGYTF
TRBJ1-3 many TRBV10-3 TRBD1 TGTGCCATCAGTGAGTCGACAGGGTTCGCTGGAAACACCATATATTTT CAISESTGFAGNTIYF
TRBJ2-7 few TRBV28 NA TGTGCCAGCAGTTTCCCGTGTGAGTACGAGCAGTACTTC CASSFPCEYEQYF
TRBJ2-5 many TRBV7-7 NA TGTGCTAGCGGCAGACAAGAGACCCAGTACTTC CASGRQETQYF
TRBJ1-1 many TRBV7-9 NA TGTGCCAGCACCAAAACTGAAGAGGCTGAAGCTTTCTTT CASTKTEEAEAFF
TRBJ2-7 many TRBV5-1 NA TGCGCCAGCAGCGCCGGGACAAACTACGAGCAGTACTTC CASSAGTNYEQYF
TRBJ1-2 many TRBV20-1 TRBD1 TGCAGTGCTAGAGTGGGACAGTACAATGGCTACACCTTC CSARVGQYNGYTF
TRBJ2-3 many TRBV7-8 NA TGTGCCAGCAGCTTAGAAGTAGCGACAGATACGCAGTATTTT CASSLEVATDTQYF
TRBJ2-7 many TRBV12-3/TRBV12-4 NA TGTGCCAGCAGTTTGAGACGAGACTCCTACGAGCAGTACTTC CASSLRRDSYEQYF
TRBJ2-7 many TRBV4-3 NA TGCGCCAGCAGCCAAGTCCCTAATATCAACAGCTACGAGCAGTACTTC CASSQVPNINSYEQYF
TRBJ2-1 NA TRBV4-2 NA TGTGCCAGCAGGGGGTGGGGGGCGAGCTCCTACAATGAGCAGTTCTTC CASRGWGASSYNEQFF
TRBJ1-3 few TRBV10-3 NA TGTGCCACCAGTGCGAAGGGCTCAGGAAACACCATATATTTT CATSAKGSGNTIYF
TRBJ2-1 many TRBV7-9 TRBD2 TGTGCCAGCAGCCCCGGGACTAGCGAGTACAATGAGCAGTTCTTC CASSPGTSEYNEQFF
TRBJ1-5 many TRBV19 NA TGTGCCAGTAGTATAGATCACGGGCGCTACAATCAGCCCCAGCATTTT CASSIDHGRYNQPQHF
TRBJ1-2 medium-sized TRBV7-9 NA TGTGCCAGCAGCCCTTCGGCAACGAACTATGGCTACACCTTC CASSPSATNYGYTF
TRBJ2-5 NA TRBV6-9 NA TGTGCCAGCAGTTACGAATCGGCGGGTGGAAGTGAGACCCAGTACTTC CASSYESAGGSETQYF
TRBJ2-1 many TRBV19 TRBD1 TGTGCCAGTAGTACAGGGGGCGGCTACAATGAGCAGTTCTTC CASSTGGGYNEQFF
TRBJ2-2 NA TRBV25-1 NA TGTGCCAGCAGTGAATCTACATGGCCCAACGCGAACACCGGGGAGCTGTTTTTT CASSESTWPNANTGELFF
TRBJ2-7 many TRBV30 NA TGTGCCTGGAGTGTGTGGTCGCGCAACTCCTACGAGCAGTACTTC CAWSVWSRNSYEQYF
TRBJ2-1 many TRBV9 NA TGTGCCAGCAGCGTAGGTTTGGGAGCGGAGGATGAGCAGTTCTTC CASSVGLGAEDEQFF
TRBJ1-1 NA TRBV30 NA TGTGCCTGGAGGGCGGGGTGGATACACGGTGAAGCTTTCTTT CAWRAGWIHGEAFF
TRBJ2-5 many TRBV20-1 NA TGCAGTGCTAGAGATAGGGGTTTGGAGACCCAGTACTTC CSARDRGLETQYF
TRBJ1-3 few TRBV11-1 NA TGTGCCAGCAGCTTAGAAGGCGCCATCTCTGGAAACACCATATATTTT CASSLEGAISGNTIYF
TRBJ2-7 NA TRBV6-2/TRBV6-3 NA TGTGCCAGCAGTTACGGGCTAGCGAGCTCCTACGAGCAGTACTTC CASSYGLASSYEQYF
TRBJ1-2 NA TRBV19 TRBD1 TGTGCCAGTAGGACCTGCGACAGGGGTGGCTACACCTTC CASRTCDRGGYTF
TRBJ2-1 NA TRBV5-4 NA TGTGCCAGCAGCTCCCCCCCGGGGGCCAGCTCCTACAATGAGCAGTTCTTC CASSSPPGASSYNEQFF
TRBJ2-6 many TRBV29-1 NA TGCAGCGTTGTGGTCTCTGGGGCCAACGTCCTGACTTTC CSVVVSGANVLTF
TRBJ2-7 NA TRBV2 TRBD2 TGTGCCAGCGCTAGGACTAGCAGTGAGATCTACGAGCAGTACTTC CASARTSSEIYEQYF